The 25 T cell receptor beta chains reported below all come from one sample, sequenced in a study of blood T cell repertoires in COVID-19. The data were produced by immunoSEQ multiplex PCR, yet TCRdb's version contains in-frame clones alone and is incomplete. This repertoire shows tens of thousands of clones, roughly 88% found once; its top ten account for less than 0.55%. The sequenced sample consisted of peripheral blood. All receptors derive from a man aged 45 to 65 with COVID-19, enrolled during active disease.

CDR3 nucleotides: TGTGCCAGCAGTCAGGGGGGCAATCAGCCCCAGCATTTT. It is translated as CASSQGGNQPQHF. The rearrangement links TRBV28 to TRBJ1-5, with TRBD1 matching over 7 bases. Trimming removed 5 bases from V and 2 bases from J; junction bases left unmatched: 0. The length of the CDR3 is 13 residues. The germline CDR1 and CDR2 sequences are MDHEN and SYDVKM.

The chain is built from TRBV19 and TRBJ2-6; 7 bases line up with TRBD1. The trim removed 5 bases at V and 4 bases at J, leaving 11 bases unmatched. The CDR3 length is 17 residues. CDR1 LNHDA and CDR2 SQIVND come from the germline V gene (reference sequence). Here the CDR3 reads CASSSWTGFSGANVLTF. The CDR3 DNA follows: TGTGCCAGTAGTTCTTGGACAGGATTCTCCGGGGCCAACGTCCTGACTTTC.

The CDR3 DNA reads as TGTGCCAGCAGTCCCCTGAGGTCTACAGGGGTTGCTTGGGGCTACACCTTC. Translation gives CASSPLRSTGVAWGYTF. The rearrangement links TRBV28 to TRBJ1-2; 7 bases align to TRBD1. Germline V lookup: CDR1 MDHEN, CDR2 SYDVKM. The J segment lost 8 bases and the V segment lost 5 bases, leaving 20 bases of the junction unmatched. The CDR3 totals 17 residues.

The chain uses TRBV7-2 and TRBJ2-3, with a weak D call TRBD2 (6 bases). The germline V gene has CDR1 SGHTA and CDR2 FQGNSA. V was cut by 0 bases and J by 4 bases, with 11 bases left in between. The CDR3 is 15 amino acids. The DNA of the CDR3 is TGTGCCAGCAGCTTAGCTCTGGGGAGGCCAGATACGCAGTATTTT. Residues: CASSLALGRPDTQYF.

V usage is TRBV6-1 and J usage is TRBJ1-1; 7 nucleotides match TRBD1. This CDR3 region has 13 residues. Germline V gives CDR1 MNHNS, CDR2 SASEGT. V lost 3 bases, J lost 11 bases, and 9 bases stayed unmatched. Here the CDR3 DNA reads TGTGCCAGCAGTGATACCCAGGGGGTTAGGGCTTTCTTT. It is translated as CASSDTQGVRAFF.

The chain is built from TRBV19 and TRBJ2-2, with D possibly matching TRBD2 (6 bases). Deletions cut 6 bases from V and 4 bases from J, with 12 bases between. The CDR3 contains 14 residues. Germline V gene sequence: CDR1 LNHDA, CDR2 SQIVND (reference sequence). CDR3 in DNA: TGTGCCAGTAGGTCGGGAGCGATCACCGGGGAGCTGTTTTTT. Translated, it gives CASRSGAITGELFF.

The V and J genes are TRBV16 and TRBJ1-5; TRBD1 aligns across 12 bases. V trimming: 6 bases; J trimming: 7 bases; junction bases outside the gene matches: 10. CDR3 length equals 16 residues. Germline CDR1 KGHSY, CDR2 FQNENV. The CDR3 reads CASSLLGGQGAQPQHF. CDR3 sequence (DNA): TGTGCCAGCAGTCTTCTGGGGGGACAGGGGGCACAGCCCCAGCATTTT.

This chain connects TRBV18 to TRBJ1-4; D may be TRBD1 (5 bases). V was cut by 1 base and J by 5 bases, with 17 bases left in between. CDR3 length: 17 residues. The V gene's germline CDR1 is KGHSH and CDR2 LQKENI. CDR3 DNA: TGTGCCAGCTCACCACGACGACAGAAGGGTAGCAATGAAAAACTGTTTTTT. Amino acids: CASSPRRQKGSNEKLFF.

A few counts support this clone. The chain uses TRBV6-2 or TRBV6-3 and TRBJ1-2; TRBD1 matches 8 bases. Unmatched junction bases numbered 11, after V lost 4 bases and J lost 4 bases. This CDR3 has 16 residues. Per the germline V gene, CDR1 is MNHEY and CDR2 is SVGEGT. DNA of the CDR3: TGTGCCAGCAGTTCCAGGACAGGGAAGGGACCCTATGGCTACACCTTC. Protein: CASSSRTGKGPYGYTF.

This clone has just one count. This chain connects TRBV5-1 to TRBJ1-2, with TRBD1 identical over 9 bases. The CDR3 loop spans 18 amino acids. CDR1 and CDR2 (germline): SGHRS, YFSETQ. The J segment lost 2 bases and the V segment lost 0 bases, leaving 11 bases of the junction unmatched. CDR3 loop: CASSLGGTGTSSNYGYTF. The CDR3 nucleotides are TGCGCCAGCAGCTTGGGCGGGACAGGGACGAGCTCGAACTATGGCTACACCTTC.

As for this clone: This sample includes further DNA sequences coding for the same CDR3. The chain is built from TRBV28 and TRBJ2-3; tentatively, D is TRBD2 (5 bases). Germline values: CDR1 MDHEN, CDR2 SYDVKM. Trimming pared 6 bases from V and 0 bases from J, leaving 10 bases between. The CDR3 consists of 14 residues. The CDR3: CASSRSGSTDTQYF. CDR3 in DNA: TGTGCCAGCAGCAGGAGCGGAAGCACAGATACGCAGTATTTT. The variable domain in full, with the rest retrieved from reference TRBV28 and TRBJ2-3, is DVKVTQSSRYLVKRTGEKVFLECVQDMDHENMFWYRQDPGLGLRLIYFSYDVKMKEKGDIPEGYSVSREKKERFSLILESASTNQTSMYLCASSRSGSTDTQYFGPGTRLTVL.

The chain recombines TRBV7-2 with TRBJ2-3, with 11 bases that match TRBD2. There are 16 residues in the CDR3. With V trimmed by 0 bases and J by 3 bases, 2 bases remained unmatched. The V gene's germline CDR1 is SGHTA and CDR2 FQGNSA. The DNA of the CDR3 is TGTGCCAGCAGCTTAGCGGCTAGCGGGAGGACAGATACGCAGTATTTT. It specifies CASSLAASGRTDTQYF.

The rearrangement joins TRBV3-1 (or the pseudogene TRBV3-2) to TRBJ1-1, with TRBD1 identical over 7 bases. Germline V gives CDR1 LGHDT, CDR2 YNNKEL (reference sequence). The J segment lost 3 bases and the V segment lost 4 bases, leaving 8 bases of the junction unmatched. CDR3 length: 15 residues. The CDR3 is CASSPWTGGDTEAFF. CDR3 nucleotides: TGTGCCAGCAGCCCCTGGACAGGTGGGGACACTGAAGCTTTCTTT.

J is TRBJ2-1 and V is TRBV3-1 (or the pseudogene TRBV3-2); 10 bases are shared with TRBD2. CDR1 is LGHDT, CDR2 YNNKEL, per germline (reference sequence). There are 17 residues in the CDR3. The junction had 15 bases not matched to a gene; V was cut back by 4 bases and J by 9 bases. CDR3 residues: CASSPQSGRGVDTEQFF. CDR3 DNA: TGTGCCAGCAGCCCCCAAAGCGGGAGGGGAGTAGACACTGAGCAGTTCTTC.

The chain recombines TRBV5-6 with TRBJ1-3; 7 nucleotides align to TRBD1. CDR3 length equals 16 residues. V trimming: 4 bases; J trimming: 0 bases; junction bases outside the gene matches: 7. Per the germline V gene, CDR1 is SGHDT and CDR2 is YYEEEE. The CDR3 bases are TGTGCCAGCAGCGTTGGACAGGTTCGCTCTGGAAACACCATATATTTT. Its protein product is CASSVGQVRSGNTIYF.

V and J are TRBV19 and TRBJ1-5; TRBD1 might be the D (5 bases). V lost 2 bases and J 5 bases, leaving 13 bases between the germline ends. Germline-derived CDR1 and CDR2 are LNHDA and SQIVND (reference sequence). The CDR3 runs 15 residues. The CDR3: CASSIFVSGDQPQHF. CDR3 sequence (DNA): TGTGCCAGTAGTATATTTGTGTCGGGGGATCAGCCCCAGCATTTT. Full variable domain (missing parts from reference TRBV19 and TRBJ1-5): DGGITQSPKYLFRKEGQNVTLSCEQNLNHDAMYWYRQDPGQGLRLIYYSQIVNDFQKGDIAEGYSVSREKKESFPLTVTSAQKNPTAFYLCASSIFVSGDQPQHFGDGTRLSIL.

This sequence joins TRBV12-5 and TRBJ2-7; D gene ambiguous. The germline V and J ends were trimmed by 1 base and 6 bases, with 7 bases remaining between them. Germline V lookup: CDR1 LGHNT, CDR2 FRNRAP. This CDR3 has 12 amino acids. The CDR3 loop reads CASGLDSSEQYF. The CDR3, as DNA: TGTGCTAGTGGTTTGGACTCAAGCGAGCAGTACTTC. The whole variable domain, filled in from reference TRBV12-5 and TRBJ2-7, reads DARVTQTPRHKVTEMGQEVTMRCQPILGHNTVFWYRQTMMQGLELLAYFRNRAPLDDSGMPKDRFSAEMPDATLATLKIQPSEPRDSAVYFCASGLDSSEQYFGPGTRLTVT.

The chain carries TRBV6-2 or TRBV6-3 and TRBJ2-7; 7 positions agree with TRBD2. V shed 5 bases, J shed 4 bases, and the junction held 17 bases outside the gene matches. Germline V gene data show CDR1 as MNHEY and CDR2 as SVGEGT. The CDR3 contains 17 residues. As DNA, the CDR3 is TGTGCCAGCAGTGGGAGGGCTGCCCCGATTTGGGCATACGAGCAGTACTTC. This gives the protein CASSGRAAPIWAYEQYF.

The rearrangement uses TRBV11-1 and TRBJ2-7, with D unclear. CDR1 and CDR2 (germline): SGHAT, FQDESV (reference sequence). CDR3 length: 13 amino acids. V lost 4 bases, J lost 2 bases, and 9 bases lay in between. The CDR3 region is CASSSQLTYEQYF. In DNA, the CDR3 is TGTGCCAGCAGCTCACAGCTCACCTACGAGCAGTACTTC.

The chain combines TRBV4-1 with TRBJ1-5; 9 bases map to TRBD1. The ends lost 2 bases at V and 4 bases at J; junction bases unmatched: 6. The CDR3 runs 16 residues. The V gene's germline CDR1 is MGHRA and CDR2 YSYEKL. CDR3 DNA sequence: TGCGCCAGCAGCCAATCTGGGACAGGGAGTAATCAGCCCCAGCATTTT. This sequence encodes CASSQSGTGSNQPQHF.

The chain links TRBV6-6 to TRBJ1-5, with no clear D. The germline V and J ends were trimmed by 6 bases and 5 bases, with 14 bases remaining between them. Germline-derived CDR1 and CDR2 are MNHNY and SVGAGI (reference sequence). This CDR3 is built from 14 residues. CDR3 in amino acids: CASRELVEDQPQHF. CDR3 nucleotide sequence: TGTGCCAGCAGGGAGCTGGTGGAAGATCAGCCCCAGCATTTT.

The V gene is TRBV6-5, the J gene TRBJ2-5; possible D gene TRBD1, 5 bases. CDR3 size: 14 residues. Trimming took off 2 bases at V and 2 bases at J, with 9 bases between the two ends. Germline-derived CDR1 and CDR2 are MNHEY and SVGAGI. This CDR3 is CASSYETAQETQYF. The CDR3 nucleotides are TGTGCCAGCAGTTACGAGACAGCTCAAGAGACCCAGTACTTC.

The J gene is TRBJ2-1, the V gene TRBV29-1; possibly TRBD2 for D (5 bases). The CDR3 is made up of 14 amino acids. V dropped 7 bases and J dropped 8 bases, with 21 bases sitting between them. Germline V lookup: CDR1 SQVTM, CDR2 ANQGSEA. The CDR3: CSATYSVTIHEQFF. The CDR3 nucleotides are TGCAGCGCGACTTATAGCGTGACCATTCATGAGCAGTTCTTC.

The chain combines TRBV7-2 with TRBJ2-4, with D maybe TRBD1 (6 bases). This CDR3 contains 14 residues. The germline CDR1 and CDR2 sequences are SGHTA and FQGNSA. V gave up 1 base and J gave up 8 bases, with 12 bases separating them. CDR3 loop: CASSLDTQGDIQYF. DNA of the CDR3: TGTGCCAGCAGCTTAGATACACAGGGAGACATTCAGTACTTC.

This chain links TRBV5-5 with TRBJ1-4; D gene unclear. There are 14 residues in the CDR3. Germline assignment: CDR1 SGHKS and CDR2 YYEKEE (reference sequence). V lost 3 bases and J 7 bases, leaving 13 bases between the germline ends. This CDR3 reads CASSSGWGGEKLFF. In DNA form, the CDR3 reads TGTGCCAGCAGCTCTGGATGGGGAGGTGAAAAACTGTTTTTT.